This T cell receptor (beta chain) was recovered during a study of CD8 T cells in ankylosing spondylitis. Study results and caveats: Matched synovial fluid from ankylosing spondylitis patients was reported to be enriched for disease-linked clones.

V shed 4 bases and J shed 0 bases, with 11 bases lying between them. The CDR3 spans 16 residues. CDR1 and CDR2 from the germline V gene are SGHRS and YFSETQ. With regard to this clonotype: Its antigen is undetermined.

TCRdb independently ran MiXCR on the 5' RACE reads; one entry per CDR3 protein. The sample contains fewer than 400,000 distinct CDR3 sequences, roughly 15% of which appear only once. The chain links TRBV5-1 to TRBJ1-6; D unresolved. Specimen: blood, either unsorted or a sorted T cell fraction (not recorded which). This TCR was sampled from a male donor with ankylosing spondylitis or in good health (not recorded which). The CDR3 reads CASSRGPDSYNSPLHF. CDR3 in DNA: TGCGCCAGCAGCCGAGGGCCTGACTCCTATAATTCACCCCTCCACTTT.